This T cell receptor beta chain came from a study of response to subunit inactivated influenza vaccine. TCRdb fed the RT-PCR reads into MiXCR, producing one record per CDR3 protein. Of about 700,000 distinct CDR3 sequences listed, 11% to 15% are singletons. This clonotype was observed a few times. Deletions cut 7 bases from V and 2 bases from J, with 12 bases between. The CDR3 has 13 residues. The germline V gene encodes CDR1 MDHEN and CDR2 SYDVKM. The chain links TRBV28 to TRBJ2-7, with a possible D match to TRBD2 (6 bases). The sample here was PBMCs from blood, taken around two weeks before vaccination. This sequence originates from a man aged 50 to 59 who received an inactivated influenza vaccine. For the CDR3, the DNA is TGTGCCAGCAAAAGGACTACTACCTACGAGCAGTACTTC. Its protein product is CASKRTTTYEQYF. Variable domain in full (rest from reference TRBV28 and TRBJ2-7): DVKVTQSSRYLVKRTGEKVFLECVQDMDHENMFWYRQDPGLGLRLIYFSYDVKMKEKGDIPEGYSVSREKKERFSLILESASTNQTSMYLCASKRTTTYEQYFGPGTRLTVT.